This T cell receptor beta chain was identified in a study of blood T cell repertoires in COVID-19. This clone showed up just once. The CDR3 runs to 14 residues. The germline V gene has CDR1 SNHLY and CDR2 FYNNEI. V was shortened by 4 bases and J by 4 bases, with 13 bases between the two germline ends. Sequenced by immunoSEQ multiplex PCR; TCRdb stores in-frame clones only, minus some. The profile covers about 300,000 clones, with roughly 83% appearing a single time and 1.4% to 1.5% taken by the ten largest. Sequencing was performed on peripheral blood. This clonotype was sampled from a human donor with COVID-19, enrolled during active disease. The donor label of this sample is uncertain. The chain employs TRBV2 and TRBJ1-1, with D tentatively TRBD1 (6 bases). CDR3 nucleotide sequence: TGTGCCAGCAGTGTGGCGGGGGCGAGCACTGAAGCTTTCTTT. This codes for CASSVAGASTEAFF.